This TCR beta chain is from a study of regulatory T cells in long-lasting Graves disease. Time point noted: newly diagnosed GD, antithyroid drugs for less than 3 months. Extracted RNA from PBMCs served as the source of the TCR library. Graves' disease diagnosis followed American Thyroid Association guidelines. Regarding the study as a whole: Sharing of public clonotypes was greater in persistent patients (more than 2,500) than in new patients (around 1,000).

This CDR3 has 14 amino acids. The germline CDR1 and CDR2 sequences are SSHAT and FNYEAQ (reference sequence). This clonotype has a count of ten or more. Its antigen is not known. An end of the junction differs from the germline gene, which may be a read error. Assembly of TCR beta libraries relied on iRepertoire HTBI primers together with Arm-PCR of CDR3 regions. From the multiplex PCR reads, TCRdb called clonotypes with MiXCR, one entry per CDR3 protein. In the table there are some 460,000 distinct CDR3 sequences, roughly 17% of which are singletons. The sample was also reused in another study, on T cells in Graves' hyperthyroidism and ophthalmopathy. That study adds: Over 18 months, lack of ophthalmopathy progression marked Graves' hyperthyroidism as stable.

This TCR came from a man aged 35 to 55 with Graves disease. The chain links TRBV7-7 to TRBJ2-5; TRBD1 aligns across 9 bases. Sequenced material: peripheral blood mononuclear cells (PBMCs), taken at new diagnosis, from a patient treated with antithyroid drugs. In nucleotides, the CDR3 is TGTGCTAGCAGCACACAGGGGGCTGGGGAGACCCAGTACTTC. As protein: CASSTQGAGETQYF.